These 17 T cell receptor beta chains share one sample of origin, sequenced in a study of blood T cell repertoires in COVID-19. The assay was immunoSEQ multiplex PCR, and TCRdb's table has in-frame clones only and misses some. The sample lists 50,000 to 80,000 clones; roughly 85% were seen once. Sequences were obtained from peripheral blood. Source of these receptors: a woman aged 60-75 years with COVID-19, enrolled during active disease.

The J gene is TRBJ2-5, the V gene TRBV4-1; 8 bases agree with TRBD1. The J segment lost 4 bases and the V segment lost 0 bases, leaving 7 bases of the junction unmatched. The CDR3 extends over 16 amino acids. In germline, CDR1 is MGHRA, CDR2 YSYEKL. CDR3 in DNA: TGCGCCAGCAGCCAAGATCCGTACAGGGGGACAGAGACCCAGTACTTC. Translated: CASSQDPYRGTETQYF.

The chain uses TRBV19 and TRBJ2-2; D is undetermined. Trimming removed 5 bases at V and 1 base at J, with 11 bases between. The CDR3 runs to 15 residues. The germline CDR1 and CDR2 sequences are LNHDA and SQIVND (reference sequence). The CDR3 reads CASSSRHGNTGELFF. CDR3 bases: TGTGCCAGTAGTTCCAGACACGGGAACACCGGGGAGCTGTTTTTT.

This sequence joins TRBV4-3 and TRBJ2-5; TRBD1 matches 12 bases. Germline assignment: CDR1 LGHNA and CDR2 YSLEER. Unmatched junction bases numbered 3, after V lost 4 bases and J lost 3 bases. This CDR3 spans 15 amino acids. In DNA, the CDR3 is TGCGCCAGCAGCCGGGGGACAGGGGGCAAAGAGACCCAGTACTTC. Translating gives CASSRGTGGKETQYF.

The chain employs TRBV30 and TRBJ2-5; 8 bases are shared with TRBD1. J lost 0 bases, V lost 0 bases, and 6 bases had no gene match. CDR1 and CDR2 (germline): GTSNPN, SVGIG (reference sequence). The CDR3 contains 16 residues. The CDR3 reads CAWSVGDRSYQETQYF. In DNA, the CDR3 is TGTGCCTGGAGTGTCGGGGACAGGAGCTACCAAGAGACCCAGTACTTC. The full variable domain, rest sourced from reference TRBV30 and TRBJ2-5, is SQTIHQWPATLVQPVGSPLSLECTVEGTSNPNLYWYRQAAGRGLQLLFYSVGIGQISSEVPQNLSASRPQDRQFILSSKKLLLSDSGFYLCAWSVGDRSYQETQYFGPGTRLLVL.

The chain joins TRBV9 to TRBJ1-6; D is uncertain. From germline, CDR1 is SGDLS and CDR2 YYNGEE. This CDR3 comprises 16 residues. V lost 4 bases to trimming and J lost 0 bases, with 11 bases between them. CDR3 residues: CASSRGFSSYNSPLHF. For the CDR3, the DNA is TGTGCCAGCAGCAGAGGGTTTAGCTCCTATAATTCACCCCTCCACTTT.

The rearrangement joins TRBV10-3 to TRBJ1-2; 9 bases agree with TRBD1. Germline loops: CDR1 ENHRY, CDR2 SYGVKD. The CDR3 has 12 amino acids. V shed 4 bases, J shed 8 bases, and the junction held 2 bases outside the gene matches. The CDR3 coding sequence is TGTGCCATCAGTGGGACAGGGGAAGGCTACACCTTC. It specifies CAISGTGEGYTF.

This chain joins TRBV28 and TRBJ1-4; the match to TRBD1 covers 7 bases. Germline values: CDR1 MDHEN, CDR2 SYDVKM. The CDR3 consists of 17 residues. Trimming cost V 3 bases and J 0 bases; bases outside gene matches: 7. CDR3 region: CASSLGGQTTTNEKLFF. For the CDR3, the DNA is TGTGCCAGCAGTTTGGGGGGACAGACTACAACTAATGAAAAACTGTTTTTT.

The chain links TRBV5-1 to TRBJ2-6, with D perhaps matching TRBD2 (6 bases). With 5 bases removed from V and 6 bases from J, the gap between germline ends came to 12 bases. Looked up from germline, CDR1 is SGHRS and CDR2 is YFSETQ. This CDR3 has 14 residues. The CDR3, as DNA: TGCGCCAGCAGTTGGGGGGTCGAGGCCAACGTCCTGACTTTC. Translation: CASSWGVEANVLTF.

Only a few counts were recorded for this clone. J is TRBJ2-2 and V is TRBV5-1, with a weak D call TRBD1 (6 bases). The CDR3 runs 17 residues. Germline CDR1 SGHRS, CDR2 YFSETQ. V lost 1 base and J 2 bases, leaving 15 bases between the germline ends. CDR3 amino acids: CASSLTLDSFNTGELFF. The CDR3, as DNA: TGCGCCAGCAGCTTGACCCTGGACAGTTTTAACACCGGGGAGCTGTTTTTT.

The chain uses TRBV4-1 and TRBJ2-1; D is uncertain. The V gene lost 2 bases and the J gene lost 8 bases, with 19 bases spanning the gap. This CDR3 spans 16 amino acids. In germline, CDR1 is MGHRA, CDR2 YSYEKL. The CDR3 loop is CASSQLYRGGGYEQFF. The CDR3 DNA is TGCGCCAGCAGCCAATTATACCGAGGCGGTGGATATGAGCAGTTCTTC.

The rearrangement links TRBV28 to TRBJ2-5; no clear D. CDR3 length equals 12 residues. Trimming stripped 5 bases from V and 5 bases from J, with 9 bases between. Per germline, CDR1 MDHEN and CDR2 SYDVKM. The CDR3 loop is CASSRSRETQYF. The CDR3 DNA is TGTGCCAGCAGTCGAAGCCGGGAGACCCAGTACTTC. The complete variable domain, with remaining parts taken from reference TRBV28 and TRBJ2-5, reads DVKVTQSSRYLVKRTGEKVFLECVQDMDHENMFWYRQDPGLGLRLIYFSYDVKMKEKGDIPEGYSVSREKKERFSLILESASTNQTSMYLCASSRSRETQYFGPGTRLLVL.

The DNA for the CDR3 is TGTGCCAGCAGTTCTACGTATGGCTACACCTTC. It translates to CASSSTYGYTF. This chain connects TRBV5-4 to TRBJ1-2; no definite D call. The germline CDR1 and CDR2 sequences are SGHNT and YYREEE (reference sequence). The CDR3 covers 11 residues. The germline V and J ends were trimmed by 5 bases and 5 bases, with 7 bases remaining between them.

In its sample, this clone was seen a few times. The genes are TRBV27 and TRBJ1-1; the match to TRBD1 covers 9 bases. The CDR3 length is 14 residues. The trim removed 5 bases at V and 4 bases at J, leaving 5 bases unmatched. CDR1 is MNHEY and CDR2 is SMNVEV in the germline V gene (reference sequence). CDR3 coding DNA: TGTGCCAGCAGTACAGGACAGGGGAGCACTGAAGCTTTCTTT. Translation: CASSTGQGSTEAFF.

The chain employs TRBV21-1 and TRBJ2-5; TRBD1 is taken as the D call from the table, unchecked against the DNA. TRBV21-1 is listed as a pseudogene. CDR3 size: 14 residues. The CDR3 loop is CASTPAGGRETQYF. The CDR3 coding sequence is TGTGCCAGCACCCCGGCTGGGGGCCGGGAGACCCAGTACTTC.

The chain employs TRBV15 and TRBJ2-4; D is ambiguous. This CDR3 has 15 residues. The V and J ends lost 0 bases and 10 bases respectively, with 16 bases between them. The germline gives CDR1 LNHNV, CDR2 YYDKDF (reference sequence). CDR3 region: CATSRDLASHDIQYF. The CDR3 DNA is TGTGCCACCAGCAGAGATTTGGCATCTCATGATATTCAGTACTTC. Full variable domain (outside the CDR3, taken from reference TRBV15 and TRBJ2-4): DAMVIQNPRYQVTQFGKPVTLSCSQTLNHNVMYWYQQKSSQAPKLLFHYYDKDFNNEADTPDNFQSRRPNTSFCFLDIRSPGLGDTAMYLCATSRDLASHDIQYFGAGTRLSVL.

The genes are TRBV11-2 and TRBJ2-7; 9 bases fit TRBD2. With V trimmed by 0 bases and J by 3 bases, 6 bases remained unmatched. Germline V lookup: CDR1 SGHAT, CDR2 FQNNGV. The length of the CDR3 is 16 residues. In DNA form, the CDR3 reads TGTGCCAGCAGCTTAGATCTTAGCGGGAGTCTCTACGAGCAGTACTTC. Translation gives CASSLDLSGSLYEQYF. The full variable domain, its missing parts supplied by reference TRBV11-2 and TRBJ2-7, is EAGVAQSPRYKIIEKRQSVAFWCNPISGHATLYWYQQILGQGPKLLIQFQNNGVVDDSQLPKDRFSAERLKGVDSTLKIQPAKLEDSAVYLCASSLDLSGSLYEQYFGPGTRLTVT.

The chain has TRBV12-3 or TRBV12-4 and TRBJ1-2; possible D gene TRBD1, 5 bases. The V end was cut by 8 bases, the J end by 8 bases, with 18 bases between. This CDR3 is 13 amino acids long. The CDR3 sequence: CASGALGAGGYTF. The CDR3, as DNA: TGTGCCAGCGGGGCATTGGGCGCGGGAGGCTACACCTTC.